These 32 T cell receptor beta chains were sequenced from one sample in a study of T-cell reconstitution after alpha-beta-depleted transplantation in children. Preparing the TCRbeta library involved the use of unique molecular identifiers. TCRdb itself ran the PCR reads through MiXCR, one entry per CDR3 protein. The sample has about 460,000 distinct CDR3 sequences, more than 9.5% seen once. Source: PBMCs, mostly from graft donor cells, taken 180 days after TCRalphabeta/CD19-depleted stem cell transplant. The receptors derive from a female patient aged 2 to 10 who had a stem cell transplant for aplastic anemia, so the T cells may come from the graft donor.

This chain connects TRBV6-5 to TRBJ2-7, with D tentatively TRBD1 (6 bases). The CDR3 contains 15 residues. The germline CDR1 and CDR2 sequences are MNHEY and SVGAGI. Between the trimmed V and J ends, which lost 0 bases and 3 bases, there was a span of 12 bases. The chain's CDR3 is CASSYSGRGDYEQYF. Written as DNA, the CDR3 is TGTGCCAGCAGTTACTCAGGCAGGGGAGACTACGAGCAGTACTTC.

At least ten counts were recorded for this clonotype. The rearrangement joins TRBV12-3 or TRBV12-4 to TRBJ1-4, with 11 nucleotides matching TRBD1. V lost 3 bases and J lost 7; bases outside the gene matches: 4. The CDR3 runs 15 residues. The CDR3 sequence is CASSLGDRGSEKLFF. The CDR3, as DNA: TGTGCCAGCAGTTTGGGGGACAGGGGGAGTGAAAAACTGTTTTTT.

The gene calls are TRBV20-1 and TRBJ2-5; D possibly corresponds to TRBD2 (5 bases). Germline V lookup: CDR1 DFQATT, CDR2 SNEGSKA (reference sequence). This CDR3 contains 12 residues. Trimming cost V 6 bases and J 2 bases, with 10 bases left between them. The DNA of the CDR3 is TGCAGTGCGAGGACTCCTCAAGAGACCCAGTACTTC. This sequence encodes CSARTPQETQYF.

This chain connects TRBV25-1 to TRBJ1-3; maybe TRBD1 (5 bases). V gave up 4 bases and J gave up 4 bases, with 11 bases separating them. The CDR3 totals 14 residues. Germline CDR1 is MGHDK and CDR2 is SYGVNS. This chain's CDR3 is CASSARDGGNTIYF. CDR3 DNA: TGTGCCAGCAGTGCCCGGGACGGCGGAAACACCATATATTTT.

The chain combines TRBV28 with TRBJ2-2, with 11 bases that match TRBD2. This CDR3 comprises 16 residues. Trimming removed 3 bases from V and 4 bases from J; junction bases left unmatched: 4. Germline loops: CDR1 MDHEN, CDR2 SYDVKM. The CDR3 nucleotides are TGTGCCAGCAGTTTTAGCGGGAGGGCCGGCACCGGGGAGCTGTTTTTT. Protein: CASSFSGRAGTGELFF.

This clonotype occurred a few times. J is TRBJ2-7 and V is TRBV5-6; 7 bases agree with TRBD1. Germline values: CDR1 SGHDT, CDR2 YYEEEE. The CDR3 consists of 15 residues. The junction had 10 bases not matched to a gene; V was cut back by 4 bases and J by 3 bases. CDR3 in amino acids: CASSAVGTANYEQYV. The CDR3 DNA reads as TGTGCCAGCAGCGCGGTGGGGACAGCCAACTACGAGCAGTACGTC.

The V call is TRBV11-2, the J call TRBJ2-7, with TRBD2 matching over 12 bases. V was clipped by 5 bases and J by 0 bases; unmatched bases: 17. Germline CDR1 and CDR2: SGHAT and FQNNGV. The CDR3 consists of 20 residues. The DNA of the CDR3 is TGTGCCAGCAGCCTCCTCGGAATACTAGCGGGAGGCCCGAGCTCCTACGAGCAGTACTTC. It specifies CASSLLGILAGGPSSYEQYF.

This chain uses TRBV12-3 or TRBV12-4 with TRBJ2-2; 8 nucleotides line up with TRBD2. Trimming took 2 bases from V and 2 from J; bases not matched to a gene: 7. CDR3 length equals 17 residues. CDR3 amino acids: CASSLKAGRDNTGELFF. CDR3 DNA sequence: TGTGCCAGCAGTTTAAAAGCCGGGAGGGATAACACCGGGGAGCTGTTTTTT.

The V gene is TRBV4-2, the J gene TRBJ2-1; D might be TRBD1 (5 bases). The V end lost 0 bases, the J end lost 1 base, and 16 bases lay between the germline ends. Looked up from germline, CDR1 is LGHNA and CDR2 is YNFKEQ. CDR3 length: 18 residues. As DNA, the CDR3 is TGTGCCAGCAGCCAAGAATTATTCAGGGCGGATTCCTACAATGAGCAGTTCTTC. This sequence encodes CASSQELFRADSYNEQFF.

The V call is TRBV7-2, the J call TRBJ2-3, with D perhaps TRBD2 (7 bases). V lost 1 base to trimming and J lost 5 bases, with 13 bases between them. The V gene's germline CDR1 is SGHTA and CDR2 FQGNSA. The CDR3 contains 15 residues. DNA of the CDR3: TGTGCCAGCAGCTTAGGAGGAGGGGGGGGAGATACGCAGTATTTT. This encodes CASSLGGGGGDTQYF.

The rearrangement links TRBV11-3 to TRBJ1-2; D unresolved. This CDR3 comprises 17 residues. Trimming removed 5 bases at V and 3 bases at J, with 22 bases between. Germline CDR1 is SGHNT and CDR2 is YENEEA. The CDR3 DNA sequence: TGTGCCAGCAGCCGCCTGAACAGAGAATATATTTACTATGGCTACACCTTC. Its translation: CASSRLNREYIYYGYTF.

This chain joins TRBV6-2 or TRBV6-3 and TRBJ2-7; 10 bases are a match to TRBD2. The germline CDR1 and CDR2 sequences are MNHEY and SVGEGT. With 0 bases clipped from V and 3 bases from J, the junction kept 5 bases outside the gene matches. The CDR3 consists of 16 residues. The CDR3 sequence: CASSYSRLAGDYEQYV. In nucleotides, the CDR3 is TGTGCCAGCAGTTACTCGAGGCTAGCGGGAGACTACGAGCAGTACGTC.

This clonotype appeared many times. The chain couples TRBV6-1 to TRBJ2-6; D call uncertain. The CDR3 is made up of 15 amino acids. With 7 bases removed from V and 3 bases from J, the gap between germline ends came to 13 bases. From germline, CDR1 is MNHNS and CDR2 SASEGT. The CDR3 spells CASILGLVGANVLTF. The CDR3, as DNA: TGTGCCAGCATCCTGGGGTTAGTTGGGGCCAACGTCCTGACTTTC.

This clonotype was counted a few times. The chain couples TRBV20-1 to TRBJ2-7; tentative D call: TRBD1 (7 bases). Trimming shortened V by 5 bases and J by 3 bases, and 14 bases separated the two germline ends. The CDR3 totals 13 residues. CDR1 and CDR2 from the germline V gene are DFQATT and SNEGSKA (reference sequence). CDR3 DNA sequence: TGCAGTGCTTCCGGGACAGCGGGCTACGAGCAGTACTTC. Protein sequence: CSASGTAGYEQYF.

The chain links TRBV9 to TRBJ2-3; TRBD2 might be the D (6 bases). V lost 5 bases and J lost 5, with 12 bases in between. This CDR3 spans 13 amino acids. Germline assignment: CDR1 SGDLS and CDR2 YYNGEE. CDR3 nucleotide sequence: TGTGCCAGCAGTGTCCGGGAGCGAGATACGCAGTATTTT. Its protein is CASSVRERDTQYF.

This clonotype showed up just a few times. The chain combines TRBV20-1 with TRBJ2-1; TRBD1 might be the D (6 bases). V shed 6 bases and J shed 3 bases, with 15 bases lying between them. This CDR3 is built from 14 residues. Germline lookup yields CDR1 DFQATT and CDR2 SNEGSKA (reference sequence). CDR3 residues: CSARSGTNYNEQFF. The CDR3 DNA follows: TGCAGTGCCCGATCCGGGACAAACTACAATGAGCAGTTCTTC.

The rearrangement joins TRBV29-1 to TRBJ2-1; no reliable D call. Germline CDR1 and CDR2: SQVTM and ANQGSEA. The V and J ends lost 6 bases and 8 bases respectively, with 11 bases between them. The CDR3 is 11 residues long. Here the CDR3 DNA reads TGCAGCGTAACGTGGGGTGATGAGCAGTTCTTC. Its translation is CSVTWGDEQFF.

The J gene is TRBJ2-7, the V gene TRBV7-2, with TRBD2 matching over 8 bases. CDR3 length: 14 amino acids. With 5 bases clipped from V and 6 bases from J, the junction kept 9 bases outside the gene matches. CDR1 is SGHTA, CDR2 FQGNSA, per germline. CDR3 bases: TGTGCCAGCAGCCTGCGGGAGGCCCGGGGCGAGCAGTACTTC. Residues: CASSLREARGEQYF.

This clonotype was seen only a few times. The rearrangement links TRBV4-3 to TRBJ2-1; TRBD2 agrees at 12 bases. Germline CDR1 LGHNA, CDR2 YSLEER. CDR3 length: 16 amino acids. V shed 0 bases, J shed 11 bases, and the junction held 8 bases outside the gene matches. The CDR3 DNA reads TGCGCCAGCAGCCAAGACAGACTAGCGGGAGTAAGACAGCAGTTCTTC. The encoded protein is CASSQDRLAGVRQQFF.

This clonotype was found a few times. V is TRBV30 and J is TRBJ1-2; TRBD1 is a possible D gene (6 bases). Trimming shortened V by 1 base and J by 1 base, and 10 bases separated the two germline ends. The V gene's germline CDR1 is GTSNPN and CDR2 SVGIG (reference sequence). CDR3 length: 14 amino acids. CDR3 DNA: TGTGCCTGGAGTGCCCAGGGGTTTAACTATGGCTACACCTTC. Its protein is CAWSAQGFNYGYTF. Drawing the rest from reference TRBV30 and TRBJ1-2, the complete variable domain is SQTIHQWPATLVQPVGSPLSLECTVEGTSNPNLYWYRQAAGRGLQLLFYSVGIGQISSEVPQNLSASRPQDRQFILSSKKLLLSDSGFYLCAWSAQGFNYGYTFGSGTRLTVV.

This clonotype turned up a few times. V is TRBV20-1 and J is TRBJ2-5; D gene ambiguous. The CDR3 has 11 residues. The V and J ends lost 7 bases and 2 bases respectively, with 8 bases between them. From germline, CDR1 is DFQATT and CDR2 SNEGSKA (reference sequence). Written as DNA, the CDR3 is TGCAGTGGGTTGGGGCAAGAGACCCAGTACTTC. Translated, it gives CSGLGQETQYF.

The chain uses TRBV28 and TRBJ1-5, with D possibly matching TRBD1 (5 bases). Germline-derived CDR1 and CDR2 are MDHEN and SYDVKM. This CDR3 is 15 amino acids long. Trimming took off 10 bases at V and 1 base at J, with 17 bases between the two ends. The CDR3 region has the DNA TGTGCCACCCGGACACTACTGAGGAGCAATCAGCCCCAGCATTTT. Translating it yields CATRTLLRSNQPQHF.

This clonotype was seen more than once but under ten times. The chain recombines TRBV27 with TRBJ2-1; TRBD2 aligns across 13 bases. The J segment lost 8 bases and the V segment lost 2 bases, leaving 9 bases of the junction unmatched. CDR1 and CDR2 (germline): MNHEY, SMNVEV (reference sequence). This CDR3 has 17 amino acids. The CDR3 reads CASSLTTWTSGSHEQFF. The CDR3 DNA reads TGTGCCAGCAGTTTAACGACCTGGACTAGCGGGAGCCATGAGCAGTTCTTC.

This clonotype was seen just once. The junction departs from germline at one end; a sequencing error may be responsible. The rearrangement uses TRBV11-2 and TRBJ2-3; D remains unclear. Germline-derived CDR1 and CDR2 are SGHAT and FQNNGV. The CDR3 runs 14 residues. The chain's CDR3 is CASTLARSADTQYF. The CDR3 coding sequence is TGTGCCAGCACCTTAGCCAGGAGCGCGGATACGCAGTATTTT.

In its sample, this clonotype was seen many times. The CDR3 DNA reads as TGCGCCAGCAGCTGGACTCCCAGGGGTACCCGCTCTGGGGCCAACGTCCTGACTTTC. This gives the protein CASSWTPRGTRSGANVLTF. V is TRBV5-1 and J is TRBJ2-6; a possible D gene is TRBD1 (6 bases). Germline lookup yields CDR1 SGHRS and CDR2 YFSETQ. CDR3 size: 19 residues. The germline V and J ends were trimmed by 3 bases and 0 bases, with 19 bases remaining between them.

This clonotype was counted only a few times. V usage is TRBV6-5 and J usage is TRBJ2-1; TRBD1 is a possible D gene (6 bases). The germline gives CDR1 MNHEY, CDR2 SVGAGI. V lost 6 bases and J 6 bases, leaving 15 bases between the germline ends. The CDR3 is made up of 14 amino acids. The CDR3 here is CASSPGHRRNEQFF. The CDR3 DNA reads TGTGCCAGCAGCCCGGGACATCGACGCAATGAGCAGTTCTTC.

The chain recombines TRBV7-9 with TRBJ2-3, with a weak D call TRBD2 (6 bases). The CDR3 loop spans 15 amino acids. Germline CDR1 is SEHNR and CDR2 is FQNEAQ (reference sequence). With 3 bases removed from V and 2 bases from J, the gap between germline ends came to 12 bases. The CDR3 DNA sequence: TGTGCCAGCAGCTTGGTCCCTAGCGCCACAGATACGCAGTATTTT. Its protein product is CASSLVPSATDTQYF.

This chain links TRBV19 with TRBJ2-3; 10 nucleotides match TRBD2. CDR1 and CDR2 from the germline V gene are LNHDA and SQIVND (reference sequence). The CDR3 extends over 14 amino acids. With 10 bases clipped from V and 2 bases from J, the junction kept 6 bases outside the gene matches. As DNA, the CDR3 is TGTGCCACACGCCTAGCGGGAGCCACAGATACGCAGTATTTT. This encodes CATRLAGATDTQYF.

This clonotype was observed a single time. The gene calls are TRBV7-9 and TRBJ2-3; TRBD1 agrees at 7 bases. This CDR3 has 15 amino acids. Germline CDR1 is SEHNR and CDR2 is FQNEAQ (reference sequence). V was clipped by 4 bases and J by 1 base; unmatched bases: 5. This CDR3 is CASSSQTGRTDTQYF. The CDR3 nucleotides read TGTGCCAGCAGCTCACAGACAGGGCGCACAGATACGCAGTATTTT.

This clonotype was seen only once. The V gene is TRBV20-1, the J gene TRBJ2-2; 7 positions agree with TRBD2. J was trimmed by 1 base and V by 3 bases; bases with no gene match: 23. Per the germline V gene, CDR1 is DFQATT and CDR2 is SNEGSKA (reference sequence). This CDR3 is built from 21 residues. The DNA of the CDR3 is TGCAGTGCTAGGCTTACTATGACTAGGCCAGCGGGACCCCTGAACACCGGGGAGCTGTTTTTT. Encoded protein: CSARLTMTRPAGPLNTGELFF.

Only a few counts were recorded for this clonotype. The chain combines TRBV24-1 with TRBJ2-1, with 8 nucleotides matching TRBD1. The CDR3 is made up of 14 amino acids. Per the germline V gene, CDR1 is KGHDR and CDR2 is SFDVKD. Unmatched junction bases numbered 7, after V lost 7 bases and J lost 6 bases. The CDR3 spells CATRARDRINEQFF. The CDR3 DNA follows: TGTGCCACCAGGGCACGGGACAGGATCAATGAGCAGTTCTTC.

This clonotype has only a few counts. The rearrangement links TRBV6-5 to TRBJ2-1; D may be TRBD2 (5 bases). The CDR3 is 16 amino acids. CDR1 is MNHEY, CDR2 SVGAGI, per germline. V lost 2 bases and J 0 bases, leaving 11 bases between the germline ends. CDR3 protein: CASSYLVGSSYNEQFF. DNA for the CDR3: TGTGCCAGCAGTTACCTGGTAGGGAGCTCCTACAATGAGCAGTTCTTC.